This TCR beta chain was documented in a study of shared clonotypes between healthy human individuals. V lost 3 bases to trimming and J lost 5 bases; unmatched junction nucleotides: 12. This CDR3 has 17 amino acids. Germline CDR1 is MDHEN and CDR2 is SYDVKM. This clone was seen once. Method: immunoSEQ multiplex PCR; TCRdb's copy keeps in-frame clones and lacks some. This repertoire shows about 490,000 clones, 65% to 85% found once; its top ten account for about 13%. The chain carries TRBV28 and TRBJ2-7, with 11 positions matching TRBD1. The source material was PBMCs. This TCR derives from a woman in her thirties or forties in good health. Some clones in this sample may be carry-over from other donors' samples. As DNA, the CDR3 is TGTGCCAGCAGTTTTGGAACCGGGACAGGGGGTTTGCACGAGCAGTACTTC. This translates into CASSFGTGTGGLHEQYF.